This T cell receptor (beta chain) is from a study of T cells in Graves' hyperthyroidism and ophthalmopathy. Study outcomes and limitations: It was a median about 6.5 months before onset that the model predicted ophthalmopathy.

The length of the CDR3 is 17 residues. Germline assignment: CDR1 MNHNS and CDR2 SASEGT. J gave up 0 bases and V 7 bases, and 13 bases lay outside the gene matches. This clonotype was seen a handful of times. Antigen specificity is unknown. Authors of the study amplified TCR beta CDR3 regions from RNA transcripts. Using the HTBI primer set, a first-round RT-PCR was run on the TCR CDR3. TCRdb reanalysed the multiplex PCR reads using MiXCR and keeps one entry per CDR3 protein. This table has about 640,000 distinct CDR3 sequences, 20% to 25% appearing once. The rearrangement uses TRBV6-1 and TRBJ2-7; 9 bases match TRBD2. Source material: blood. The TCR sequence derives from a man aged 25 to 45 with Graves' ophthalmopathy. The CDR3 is CASTWAQREVLSYEQYF. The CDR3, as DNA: TGTGCCAGCACTTGGGCTCAGCGGGAGGTCCTCTCCTACGAGCAGTACTTC.